The clone carrying this T cell receptor beta chain was picked up one time. Antigen unknown. This specimen belongs to a study of chemoradiotherapy in HPV16-positive cancers. The germline V gene has CDR1 ENHRY and CDR2 SYGVKD. The length of the CDR3 is 17 residues. The ends were cut back, 2 bases at V and 2 bases at J, with 15 bases in the middle. Assay: immunoSEQ multiplex PCR; the TCRdb copy retains only in-frame clones and omits some. The sample contains tens of thousands of clones, approximately 88% of which appear only once. Study-wide findings and caveats: Candidate HPV-specific clones and E7-related TCR motifs grew in tumor during treatment. Better recurrence-free survival went with HPV-responsive T-cell expansion in HPV16-positive patients.

Here the sequenced sample was blood, taken from a patient who underwent chemoradiotherapy. The chain uses TRBV10-3 and TRBJ2-2, with D possibly being TRBD1 (5 bases). The sequence derives from a human donor with HPV-associated anogenital cancer. CDR3 sequence (DNA): TGTGCCATCAGTGAGCCGGTCACAGGAGCCAACACCGGGGAGCTGTTTTTT. Amino acid sequence: CAISEPVTGANTGELFF.